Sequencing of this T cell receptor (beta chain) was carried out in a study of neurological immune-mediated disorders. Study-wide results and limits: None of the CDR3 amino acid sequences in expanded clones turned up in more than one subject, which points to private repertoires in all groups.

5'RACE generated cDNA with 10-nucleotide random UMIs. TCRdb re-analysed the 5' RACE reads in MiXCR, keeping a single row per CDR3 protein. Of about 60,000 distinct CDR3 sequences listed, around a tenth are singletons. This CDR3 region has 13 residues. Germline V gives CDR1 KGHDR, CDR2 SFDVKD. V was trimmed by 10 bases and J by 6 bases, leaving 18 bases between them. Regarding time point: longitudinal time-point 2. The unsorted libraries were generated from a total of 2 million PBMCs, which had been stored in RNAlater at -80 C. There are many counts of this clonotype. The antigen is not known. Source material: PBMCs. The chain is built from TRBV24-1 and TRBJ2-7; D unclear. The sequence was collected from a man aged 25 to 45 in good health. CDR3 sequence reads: CATQARALGEQYF. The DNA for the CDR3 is TGTGCCACTCAAGCCCGGGCTTTGGGCGAGCAGTACTTC.